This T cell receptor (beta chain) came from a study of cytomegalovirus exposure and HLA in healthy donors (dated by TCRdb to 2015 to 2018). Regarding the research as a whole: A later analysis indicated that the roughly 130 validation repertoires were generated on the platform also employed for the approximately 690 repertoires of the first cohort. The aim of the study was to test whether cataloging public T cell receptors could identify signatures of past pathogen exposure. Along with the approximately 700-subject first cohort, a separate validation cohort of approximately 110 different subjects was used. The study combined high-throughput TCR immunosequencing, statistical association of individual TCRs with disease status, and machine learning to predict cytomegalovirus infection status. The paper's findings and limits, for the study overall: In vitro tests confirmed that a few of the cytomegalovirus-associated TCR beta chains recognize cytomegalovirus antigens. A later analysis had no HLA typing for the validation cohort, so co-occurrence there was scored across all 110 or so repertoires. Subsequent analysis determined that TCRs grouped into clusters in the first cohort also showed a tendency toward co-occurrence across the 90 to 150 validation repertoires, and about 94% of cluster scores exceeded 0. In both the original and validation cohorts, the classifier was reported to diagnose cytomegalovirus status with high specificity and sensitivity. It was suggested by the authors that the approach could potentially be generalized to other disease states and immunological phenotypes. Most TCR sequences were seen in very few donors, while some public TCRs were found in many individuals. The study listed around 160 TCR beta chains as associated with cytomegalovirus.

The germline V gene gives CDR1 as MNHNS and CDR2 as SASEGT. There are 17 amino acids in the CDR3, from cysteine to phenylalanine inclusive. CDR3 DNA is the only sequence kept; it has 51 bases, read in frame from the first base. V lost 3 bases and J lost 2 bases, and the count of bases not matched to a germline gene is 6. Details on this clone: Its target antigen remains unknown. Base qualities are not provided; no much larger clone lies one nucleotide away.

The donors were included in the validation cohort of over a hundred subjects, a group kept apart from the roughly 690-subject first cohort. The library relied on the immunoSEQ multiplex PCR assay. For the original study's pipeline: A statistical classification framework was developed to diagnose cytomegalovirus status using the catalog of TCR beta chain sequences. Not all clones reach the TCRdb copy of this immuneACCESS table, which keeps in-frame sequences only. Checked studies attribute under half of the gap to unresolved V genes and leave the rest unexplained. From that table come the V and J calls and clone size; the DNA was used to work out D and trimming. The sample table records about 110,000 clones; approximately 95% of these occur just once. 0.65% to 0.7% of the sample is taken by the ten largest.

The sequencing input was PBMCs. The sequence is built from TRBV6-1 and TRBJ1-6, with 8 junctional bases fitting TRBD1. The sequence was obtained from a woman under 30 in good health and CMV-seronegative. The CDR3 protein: CASSDIRTGPYNSPLHF. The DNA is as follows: TGTGCCAGCAGTGACATCAGGACAGGGCCCTATAATTCACCCCTCCACTTT.